These T cell receptor beta chains were read from a single sample in a study of T cells after yellow fever vaccination. TCRdb itself ran the 5' RACE reads through MiXCR, one entry per CDR3 protein. The sample carries roughly 500,000 distinct CDR3 sequences, roughly a fifth recorded once. Material: PBMCs, obtained 15 days after the yellow fever booster vaccination. The receptors derive from a young man who received the YFV17D yellow fever vaccine. CDR3s include the opening cysteine and the closing phenylalanine or tryptophan. A D gene is named only where the DNA matches it firmly. The size entry is marked missing in some rows and otherwise reads once, few, many or a size class.

V,D,J,size,CDR3,DNA
TRBV7-2,.,TRBJ2-3,many,CASSPLGDTQYF,TGCGCCAGCAGCCCTTTGGGAGATACGCAGTATTTT
TRBV12-3/TRBV12-4,.,TRBJ2-5,few,CASSLMGGGTQYF,TGTGCCAGCAGTTTAATGGGAGGAGGGACCCAGTACTTC
TRBV20-1,TRBD2,TRBJ2-5,.,CSAFIAGGPGETQYF,TGCAGTGCTTTTATAGCGGGAGGGCCGGGAGAGACCCAGTACTTC
TRBV5-1,.,TRBJ2-2,.,CASSLAGEPTAGELFF,TGCGCCAGCAGCTTGGCGGGGGAGCCTACGGCCGGGGAGCTGTTTTTT
TRBV20-1,.,TRBJ2-3,few,CSALGTTDTQYF,TGCAGTGCTTTAGGGACCACAGATACGCAGTATTTT
TRBV25-1,TRBD2,TRBJ2-1,few,CASRKTSGIGEQFF,TGTGCCAGCAGAAAGACTAGCGGGATTGGTGAGCAGTTCTTC
TRBV7-2,TRBD1,TRBJ2-7,few,CASSTGTGSDEQYF,TGTGCCAGCAGCACCGGGACAGGGTCTGACGAGCAGTACTTC
TRBV12-3/TRBV12-4,.,TRBJ2-7,few,CASRGTGNEQYF,TGTGCCAGCAGAGGTACCGGGAACGAGCAGTACTTC
TRBV11-2,TRBD2,TRBJ2-1,.,CASSWTGLASEQFF,TGTGCCAGCAGCTGGACAGGACTAGCGTCTGAGCAGTTCTTC
TRBV24-1,.,TRBJ1-2,.,CTTSGALAGGYTF,TGTACCACCAGTGGAGCGTTGGCGGGGGGCTACACCTTC
TRBV3-1,.,TRBJ2-7,.,CASSQESAGPLLYEQYF,TGTGCCAGCAGCCAAGAATCGGCAGGCCCTCTCCTCTACGAGCAGTACTTC
TRBV20-1,TRBD2,TRBJ2-5,.,CSALTGLAVPLGLQETQYF,TGCAGTGCTTTGACTGGACTAGCGGTCCCCCTGGGGCTCCAAGAGACCCAGTACTTC
TRBV6-1,TRBD2,TRBJ2-7,.,CASSLLAGVPGEQYF,TGTGCCAGCAGCCTCTTAGCGGGAGTCCCGGGCGAGCAGTACTTC
TRBV12-3/TRBV12-4,TRBD1,TRBJ1-2,.,CASSGGTAGYTF,TGTGCCAGCAGCGGAGGGACAGCTGGCTACACCTTC
TRBV6-2/TRBV6-3,TRBD1,TRBJ1-6,.,CASTGQGLSHSPLHF,TGTGCCAGCACGGGACAGGGGCTTTCGCATTCACCCCTCCACTTT